This TCR beta chain was obtained from a study of T cell responses to AZD1222 COVID-19 vaccine. Study-level findings and limits: Possibly, clonal diversity was underestimated; donors were largely white British and included more females. Among those given AZD1222, only five or six were seropositive at baseline.

For this clone: As yet, its antigen is unknown.

The CDR3 is made up of 13 amino acids. The germline V gene encodes CDR1 SGHTA and CDR2 FQGTGA. V shed 4 bases and J shed 5 bases, with 11 bases lying between them. Sequencing used immunoSEQ multiplex PCR; TCRdb keeps in-frame clones, though not all of them. The sample carries roughly 180,000 clones, approximately 94% recorded once. The rearrangement links TRBV7-3 to TRBJ2-5; a possible D gene is TRBD2 (5 bases). This specimen was peripheral blood, taken 28 days after the second AZD1222 dose. The TCR originated in an adult who received the AZD1222 COVID-19 vaccine. The CDR3 spells CASSSNPGETQYF. The CDR3 DNA reads TGTGCCAGCAGCTCGAACCCGGGGGAGACCCAGTACTTC.